This TCR beta chain derives from a study of OX40 agonist ivuxolimab in advanced cancers. Study at large: Patients in the trial were receiving intravenous ivuxolimab every 2 weeks, at doses of 0.01 to 10 mg/kg. Cohort: roughly 80% men, mean age approximately 64, aged roughly 20 to 79.

Comments on this clone: No antigen is known for it.

Study-wide results and caveats: Expanded peripheral T cell antigen specificity was not determined. Expansion of clones was among the lowest in partial responders at 0.1-3.0 mg/kg.

V was shortened by 7 bases and J by 4 bases, with 10 bases between the two germline ends. Germline V gene sequence: CDR1 LNHDA, CDR2 SQIVND (reference sequence). This CDR3 is 13 amino acids long. Sequenced by immunoSEQ multiplex PCR; TCRdb stores in-frame clones only, minus some. The sample records about 71,000 clones, around 82% being singletons. This rearrangement joins TRBV19 to TRBJ1-4; maybe TRBD1 (5 bases). The receptor was isolated from an adult with an advanced solid tumor such as melanoma, head and neck, liver or kidney cancer. Sample: CD4+ or CD8+ T cells sorted from blood, taken in a trial of the OX40 agonist ivuxolimab. The CDR3: CASTGPLNEKLFF. The CDR3 region has the DNA TGTGCCAGTACAGGGCCTCTTAATGAAAAACTGTTTTTT.